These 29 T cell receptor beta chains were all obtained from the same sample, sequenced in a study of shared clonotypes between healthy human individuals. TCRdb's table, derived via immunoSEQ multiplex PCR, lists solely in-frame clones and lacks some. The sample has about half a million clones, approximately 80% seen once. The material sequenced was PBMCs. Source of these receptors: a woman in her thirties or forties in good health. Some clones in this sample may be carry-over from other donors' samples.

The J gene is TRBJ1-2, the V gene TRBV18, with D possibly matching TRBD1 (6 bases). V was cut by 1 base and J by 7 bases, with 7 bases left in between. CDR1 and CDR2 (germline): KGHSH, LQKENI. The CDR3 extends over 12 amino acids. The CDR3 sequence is CASSPQDSGYTF. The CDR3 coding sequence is TGTGCCAGCTCACCACAGGACAGTGGCTACACCTTC.

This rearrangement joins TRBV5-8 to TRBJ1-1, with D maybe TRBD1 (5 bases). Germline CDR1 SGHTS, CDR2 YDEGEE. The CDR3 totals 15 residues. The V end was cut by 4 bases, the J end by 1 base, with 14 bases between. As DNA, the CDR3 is TGTGCCAGCAGCCCCCGTGGAGGGGCGAACACTGAAGCTTTCTTT. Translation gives CASSPRGGANTEAFF.

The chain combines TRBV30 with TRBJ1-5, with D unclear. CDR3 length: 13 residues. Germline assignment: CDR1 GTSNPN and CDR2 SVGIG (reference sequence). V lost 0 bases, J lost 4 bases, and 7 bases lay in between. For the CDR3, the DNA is TGTGCCTGGAGTGTAAGGTATAATCAGCCCCAGCATTTT. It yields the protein CAWSVRYNQPQHF.

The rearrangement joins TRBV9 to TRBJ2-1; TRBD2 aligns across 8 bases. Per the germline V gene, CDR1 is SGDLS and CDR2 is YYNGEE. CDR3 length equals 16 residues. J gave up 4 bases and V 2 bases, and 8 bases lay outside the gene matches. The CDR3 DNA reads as TGTGCCAGCAGCGTTTTGTGGACTAGCAGTTACAATGAGCAGTTCTTC. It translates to CASSVLWTSSYNEQFF.

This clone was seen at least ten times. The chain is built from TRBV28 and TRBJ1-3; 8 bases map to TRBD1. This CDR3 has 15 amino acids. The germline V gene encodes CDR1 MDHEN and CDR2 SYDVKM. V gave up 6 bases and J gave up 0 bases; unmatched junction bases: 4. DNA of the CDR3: TGTGCCAGCAGCGGGACAGGTTACTCTGGAAACACCATATATTTT. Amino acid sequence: CASSGTGYSGNTIYF.

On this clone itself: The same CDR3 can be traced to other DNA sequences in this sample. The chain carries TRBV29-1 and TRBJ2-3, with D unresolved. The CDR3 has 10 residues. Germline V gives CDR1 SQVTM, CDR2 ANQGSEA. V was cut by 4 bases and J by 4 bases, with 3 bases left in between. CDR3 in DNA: TGCAGCGTTGGGCCAGATACGCAGTATTTT. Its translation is CSVGPDTQYF.

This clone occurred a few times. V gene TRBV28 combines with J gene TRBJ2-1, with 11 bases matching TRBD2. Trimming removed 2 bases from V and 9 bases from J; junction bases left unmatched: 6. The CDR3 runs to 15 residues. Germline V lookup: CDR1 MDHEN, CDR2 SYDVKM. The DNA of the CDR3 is TGTGCCAGCAGTTTAAGGACTAGCGGGCTAATTGAGCAGTTCTTC. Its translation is CASSLRTSGLIEQFF.

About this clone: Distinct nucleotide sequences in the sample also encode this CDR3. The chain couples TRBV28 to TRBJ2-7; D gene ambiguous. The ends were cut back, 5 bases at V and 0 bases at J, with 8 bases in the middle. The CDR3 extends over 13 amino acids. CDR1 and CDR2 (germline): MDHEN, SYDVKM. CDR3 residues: CASSPGSSYEQYF. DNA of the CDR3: TGTGCCAGCAGTCCTGGGTCCTCCTACGAGCAGTACTTC.

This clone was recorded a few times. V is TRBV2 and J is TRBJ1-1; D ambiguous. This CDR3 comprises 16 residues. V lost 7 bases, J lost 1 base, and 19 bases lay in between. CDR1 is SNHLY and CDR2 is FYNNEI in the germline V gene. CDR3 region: CASKETNTAPNTEAFF. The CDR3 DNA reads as TGTGCCAGCAAGGAAACGAATACAGCACCGAACACTGAAGCTTTCTTT.

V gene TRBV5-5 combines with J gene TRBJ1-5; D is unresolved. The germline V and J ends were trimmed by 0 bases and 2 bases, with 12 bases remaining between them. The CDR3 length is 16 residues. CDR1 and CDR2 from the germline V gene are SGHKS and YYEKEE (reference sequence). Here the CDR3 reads CASSLAVSFRNQPQHF. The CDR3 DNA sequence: TGTGCCAGCAGCTTGGCCGTATCTTTCCGCAATCAGCCCCAGCATTTT.

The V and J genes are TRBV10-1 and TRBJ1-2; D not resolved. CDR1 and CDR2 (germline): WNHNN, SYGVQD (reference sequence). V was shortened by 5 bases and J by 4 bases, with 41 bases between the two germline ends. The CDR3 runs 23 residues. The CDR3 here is CASSLKLRSRKTYGSRKTYGYTF. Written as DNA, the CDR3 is TGCGCCAGCAGTCTCAAACTAAGATCGCGAAAGACCTATGGATCGCGAAAGACCTATGGCTACACCTTC.

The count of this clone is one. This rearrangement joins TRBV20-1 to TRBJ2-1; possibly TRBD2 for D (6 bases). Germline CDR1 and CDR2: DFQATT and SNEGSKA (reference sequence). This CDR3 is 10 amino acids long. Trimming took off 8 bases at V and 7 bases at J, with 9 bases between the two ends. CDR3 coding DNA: TGCAGTTTTGGGGGGAATGAGCAGTTCTTC. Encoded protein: CSFGGNEQFF.

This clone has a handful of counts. The CDR3 is CASSLQAYEQYF. The CDR3 region has the DNA TGCGCCAGCAGCTTACAAGCCTACGAGCAGTACTTC. The rearrangement links TRBV5-1 to TRBJ2-7, with D hard to call. Trimming stripped 2 bases from V and 2 bases from J, with 5 bases between. CDR1 is SGHRS and CDR2 is YFSETQ in the germline V gene. CDR3 size: 12 residues.

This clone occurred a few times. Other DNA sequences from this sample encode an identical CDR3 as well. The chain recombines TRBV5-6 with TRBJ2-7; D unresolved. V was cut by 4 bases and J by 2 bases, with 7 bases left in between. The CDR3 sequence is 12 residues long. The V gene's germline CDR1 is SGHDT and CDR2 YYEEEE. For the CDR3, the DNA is TGTGCCAGCAGCGTGGGCCCCTACGAGCAGTACTTC. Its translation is CASSVGPYEQYF. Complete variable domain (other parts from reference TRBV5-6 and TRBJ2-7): DAGVTQSPTHLIKTRGQQVTLRCSPKSGHDTVSWYQQALGQGPQFIFQYYEEEERQRGNFPDRFSGHQFPNYSSELNVNALLLGDSALYLCASSVGPYEQYFGPGTRLTVT.

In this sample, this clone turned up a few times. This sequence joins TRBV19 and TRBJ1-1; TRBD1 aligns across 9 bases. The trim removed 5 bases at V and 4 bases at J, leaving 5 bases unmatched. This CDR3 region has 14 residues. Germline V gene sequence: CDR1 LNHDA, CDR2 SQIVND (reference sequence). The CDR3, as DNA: TGTGCCAGTAGTTTAACAGGGGGCATCACTGAAGCTTTCTTT. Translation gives CASSLTGGITEAFF.

CDR3 coding DNA: TGTGCCAGCTCACCACGCGGGGGGGTGTCTGAAGCTTTCTTT. Its translation: CASSPRGGVSEAFF. The chain combines TRBV18 with TRBJ1-1, with D possibly being TRBD1 (5 bases). The V end lost 1 base, the J end lost 6 bases, and 12 bases lay between the germline ends. Germline CDR1 and CDR2: KGHSH and LQKENI. The CDR3 runs 14 residues.

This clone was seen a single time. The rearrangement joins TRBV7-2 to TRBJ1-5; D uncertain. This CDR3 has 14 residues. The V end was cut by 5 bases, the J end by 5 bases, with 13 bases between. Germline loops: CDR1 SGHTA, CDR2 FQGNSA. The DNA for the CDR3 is TGTGCCAGCAGCCCGAACCTTAGAGATCAGCCCCAGCATTTT. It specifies CASSPNLRDQPQHF.

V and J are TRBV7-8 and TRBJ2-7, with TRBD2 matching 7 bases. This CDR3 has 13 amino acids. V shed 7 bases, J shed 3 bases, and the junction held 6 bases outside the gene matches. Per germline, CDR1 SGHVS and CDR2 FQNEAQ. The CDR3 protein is CASTATSFYEQYF. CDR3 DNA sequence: TGTGCCAGCACCGCGACTAGCTTCTACGAGCAGTACTTC.

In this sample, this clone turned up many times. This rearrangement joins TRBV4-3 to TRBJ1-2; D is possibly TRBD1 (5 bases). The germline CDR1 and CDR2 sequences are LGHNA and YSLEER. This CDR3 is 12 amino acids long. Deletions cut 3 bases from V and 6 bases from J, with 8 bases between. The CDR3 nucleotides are TGCGCCAGCAGCCAGAGAGGGGATGGCTACACCTTC. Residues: CASSQRGDGYTF.

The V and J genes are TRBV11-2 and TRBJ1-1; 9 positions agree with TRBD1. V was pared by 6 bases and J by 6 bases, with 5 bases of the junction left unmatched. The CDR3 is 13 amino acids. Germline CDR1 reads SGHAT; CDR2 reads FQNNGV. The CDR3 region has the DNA TGTGCCAGCAGGACAGGGGGAGGGTCTGAAGCTTTCTTT. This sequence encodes CASRTGGGSEAFF.

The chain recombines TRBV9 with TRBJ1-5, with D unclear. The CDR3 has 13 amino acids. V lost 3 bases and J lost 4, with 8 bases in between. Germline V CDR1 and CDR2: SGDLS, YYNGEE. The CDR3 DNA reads TGTGCCAGCAGCGACGGCGAGAATCAGCCCCAGCATTTT. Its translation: CASSDGENQPQHF.

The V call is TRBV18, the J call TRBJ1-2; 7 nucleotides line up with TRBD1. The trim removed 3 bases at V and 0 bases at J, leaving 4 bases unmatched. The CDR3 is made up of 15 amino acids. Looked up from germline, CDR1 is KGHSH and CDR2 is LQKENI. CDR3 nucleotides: TGTGCCAGCTCACCTGGGACAGCCTCTAACTATGGCTACACCTTC. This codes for CASSPGTASNYGYTF. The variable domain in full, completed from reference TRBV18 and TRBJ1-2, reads NAGVMQNPRHLVRRRGQEARLRCSPMKGHSHVYWYRQLPEEGLKFMVYLQKENIIDESGMPKERFSAEFPKEGPSILRIQQVVRGDSAAYFCASSPGTASNYGYTFGSGTRLTVV.

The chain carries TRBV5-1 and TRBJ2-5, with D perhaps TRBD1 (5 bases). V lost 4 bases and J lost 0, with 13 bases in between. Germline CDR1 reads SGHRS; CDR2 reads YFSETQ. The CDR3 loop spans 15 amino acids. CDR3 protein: CASSQHQQDQETQYF. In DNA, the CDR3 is TGCGCCAGCAGCCAACATCAACAGGACCAAGAGACCCAGTACTTC.

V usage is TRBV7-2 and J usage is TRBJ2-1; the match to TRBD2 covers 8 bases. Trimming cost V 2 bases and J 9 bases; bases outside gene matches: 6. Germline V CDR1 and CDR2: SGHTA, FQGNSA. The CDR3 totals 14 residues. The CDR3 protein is CASSLQSGGGEQFF. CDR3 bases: TGTGCCAGCAGCTTACAGTCGGGAGGGGGTGAGCAGTTCTTC.

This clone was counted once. The CDR3 here is CASSLQGLGNEQFF. CDR3 nucleotide sequence: TGTGCCAGCAGCTTACAGGGGCTGGGCAATGAGCAGTTCTTC. This chain joins TRBV5-4 and TRBJ2-1; 7 bases map to TRBD1. The CDR3 has 14 residues. CDR1 is SGHNT, CDR2 YYREEE, per germline (reference sequence). V shed 2 bases and J 6 bases; nucleotides not matched to a gene: 5.

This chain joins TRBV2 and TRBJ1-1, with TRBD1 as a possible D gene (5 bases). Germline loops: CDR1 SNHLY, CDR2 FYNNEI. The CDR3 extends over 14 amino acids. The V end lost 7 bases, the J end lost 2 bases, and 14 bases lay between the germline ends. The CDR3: CASTTTVQNTEAFF. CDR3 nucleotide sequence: TGTGCCAGCACCACGACAGTCCAAAACACTGAAGCTTTCTTT.

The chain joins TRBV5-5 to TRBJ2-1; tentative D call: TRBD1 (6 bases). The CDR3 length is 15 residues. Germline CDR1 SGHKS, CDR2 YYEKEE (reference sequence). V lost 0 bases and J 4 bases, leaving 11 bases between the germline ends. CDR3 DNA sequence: TGTGCCAGCAGCTTGGAACAGGGATTATACAATGAGCAGTTCTTC. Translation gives CASSLEQGLYNEQFF. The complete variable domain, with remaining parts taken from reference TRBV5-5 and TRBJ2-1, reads DAGVTQSPTHLIKTRGQQVTLRCSPISGHKSVSWYQQVLGQGPQFIFQYYEKEERGRGNFPDRFSARQFPNYSSELNVNALLLGDSALYLCASSLEQGLYNEQFFGPGTRLTVL.

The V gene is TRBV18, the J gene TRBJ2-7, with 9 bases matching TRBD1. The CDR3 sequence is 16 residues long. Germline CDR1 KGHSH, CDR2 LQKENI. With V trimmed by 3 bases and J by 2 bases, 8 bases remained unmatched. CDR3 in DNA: TGTGCCAGCTCACCGGGGGGGAGGACAGGGGCCTACGAGCAGTACTTC. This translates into CASSPGGRTGAYEQYF. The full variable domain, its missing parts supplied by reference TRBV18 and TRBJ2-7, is NAGVMQNPRHLVRRRGQEARLRCSPMKGHSHVYWYRQLPEEGLKFMVYLQKENIIDESGMPKERFSAEFPKEGPSILRIQQVVRGDSAAYFCASSPGGRTGAYEQYFGPGTRLTVT.

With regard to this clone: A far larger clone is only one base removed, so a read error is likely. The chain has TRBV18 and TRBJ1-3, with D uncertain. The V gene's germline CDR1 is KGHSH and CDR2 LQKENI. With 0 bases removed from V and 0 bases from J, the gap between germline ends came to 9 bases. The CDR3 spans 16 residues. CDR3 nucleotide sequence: TGTGCCAGCTCACCACCGGGCCTATTCTCTGGAAACACCATATATTTT. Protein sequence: CASSPPGLFSGNTIYF.